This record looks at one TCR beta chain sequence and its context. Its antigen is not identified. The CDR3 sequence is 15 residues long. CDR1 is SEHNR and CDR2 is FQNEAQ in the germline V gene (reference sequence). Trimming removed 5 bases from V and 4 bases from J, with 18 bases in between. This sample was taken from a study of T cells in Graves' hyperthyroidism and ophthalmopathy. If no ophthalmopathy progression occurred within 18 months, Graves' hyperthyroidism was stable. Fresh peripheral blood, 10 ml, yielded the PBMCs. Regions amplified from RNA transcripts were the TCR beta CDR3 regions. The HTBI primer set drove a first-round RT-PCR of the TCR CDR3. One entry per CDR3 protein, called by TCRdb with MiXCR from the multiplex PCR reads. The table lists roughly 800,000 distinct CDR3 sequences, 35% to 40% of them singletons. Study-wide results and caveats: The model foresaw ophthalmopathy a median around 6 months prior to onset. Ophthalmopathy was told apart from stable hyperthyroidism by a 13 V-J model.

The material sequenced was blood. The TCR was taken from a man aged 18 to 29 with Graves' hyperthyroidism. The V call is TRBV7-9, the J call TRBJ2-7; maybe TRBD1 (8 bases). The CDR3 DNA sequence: TGTGCCAGCAGCCCATGGGGGGGACAGGAATACGAGCAGTACTTC. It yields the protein CASSPWGGQEYEQYF. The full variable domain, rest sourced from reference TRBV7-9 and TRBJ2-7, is DTGVSQNPRHKITKRGQNVTFRCDPISEHNRLYWYRQTLGQGPEFLTYFQNEAQLEKSRLLSDRFSAERPKGSFSTLEIQRTEQGDSAMYLCASSPWGGQEYEQYFGPGTRLTVT.